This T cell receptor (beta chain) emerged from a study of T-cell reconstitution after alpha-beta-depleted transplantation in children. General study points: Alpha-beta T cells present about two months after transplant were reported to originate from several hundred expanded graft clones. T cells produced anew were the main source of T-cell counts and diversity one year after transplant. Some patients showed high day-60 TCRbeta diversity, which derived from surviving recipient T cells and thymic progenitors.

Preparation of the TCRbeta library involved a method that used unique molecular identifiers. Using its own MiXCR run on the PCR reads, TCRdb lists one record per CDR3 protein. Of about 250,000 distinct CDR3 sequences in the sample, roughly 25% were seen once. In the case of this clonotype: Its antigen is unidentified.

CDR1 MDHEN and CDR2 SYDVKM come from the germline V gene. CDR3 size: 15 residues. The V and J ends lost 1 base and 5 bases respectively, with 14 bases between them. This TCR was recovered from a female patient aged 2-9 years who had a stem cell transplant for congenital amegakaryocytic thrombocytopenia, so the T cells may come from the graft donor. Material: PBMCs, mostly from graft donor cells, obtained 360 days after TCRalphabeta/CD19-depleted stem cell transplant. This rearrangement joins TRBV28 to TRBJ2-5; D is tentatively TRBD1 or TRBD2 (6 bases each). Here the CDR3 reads CASSLSFGGLETQYF. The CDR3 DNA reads TGTGCCAGCAGTTTATCTTTTGGGGGGCTTGAGACCCAGTACTTC.